Below are 30 T cell receptor beta chains sequenced from a single sample in a study of neurological immune-mediated disorders. TCRdb ran MiXCR on the 5' RACE reads and lists one entry per CDR3 protein. Of about 46,000 distinct CDR3 sequences detected, about 2% appear once; the ten largest clones hold 2% to 2.5%. The sample consisted of PBMCs. The origin of the receptors is a woman aged 40-49 years with multiple sclerosis.

This clonotype was detected many times. J is TRBJ2-5 and V is TRBV5-1; perhaps D is TRBD1 or TRBD2 (5 bases each). The ends were cut back, 1 base at V and 4 bases at J, with 8 bases in the middle. Germline assignment: CDR1 SGHRS and CDR2 YFSETQ. This CDR3 has 13 residues. The CDR3, as DNA: TGCGCCAGCAGCTTGTCAGGGAGAGAGACCCAGTACTTC. Translating it yields CASSLSGRETQYF.

This clonotype was found many times. V is TRBV2 and J is TRBJ1-4; D gene uncertain. The V and J ends lost 3 bases and 8 bases respectively, with 10 bases between them. Germline lookup yields CDR1 SNHLY and CDR2 FYNNEI. The CDR3 is 13 residues long. The CDR3 nucleotides read TGTGCCAGCAGTGACGACCTCAAAGAAAAACTGTTTTTT. Translated: CASSDDLKEKLFF. Complete variable domain (other parts from reference TRBV2 and TRBJ1-4): EPEVTQTPSHQVTQMGQEVILRCVPISNHLYFYWYRQILGQKVEFLVSFYNNEISEKSEIFDDQFSVERPDGSNFTLKIRSTKLEDSAMYFCASSDDLKEKLFFGSGTQLSVL.

This clonotype was counted at least ten times. The V call is TRBV4-1, the J call TRBJ2-7; a possible D gene is TRBD2 (6 bases). CDR3 length: 13 amino acids. The V and J ends lost 6 bases and 7 bases respectively, with 16 bases between them. The V gene's germline CDR1 is MGHRA and CDR2 YSYEKL. CDR3 DNA: TGCGCCAGCAGGGGGCGTGGGGCGGGGGAGCAGTACTTC. The encoded protein is CASRGRGAGEQYF.

This clonotype was counted ten times or more. CDR3 sequence: CASRAGRGRWDTEAFF. CDR3 coding DNA: TGTGCCAGCAGAGCAGGGAGGGGGCGATGGGACACTGAAGCTTTCTTT. The rearrangement joins TRBV12-3 or TRBV12-4 to TRBJ1-1; 7 bases map to TRBD1. V was clipped by 6 bases and J by 3 bases; unmatched bases: 13. The CDR3 is made up of 16 amino acids.

This clonotype was recorded at least ten times. The CDR3 DNA follows: TGCGCCAGCGGTACTAACACAGGTGGGAACACCTTC. It yields the protein CASGTNTGGNTF. The chain is built from TRBV5-1 and TRBJ1-2; perhaps TRBD1 as D (5 bases). The germline CDR1 and CDR2 sequences are SGHRS and YFSETQ. Trimming shortened V by 7 bases and J by 12 bases, and 19 bases separated the two germline ends. The CDR3 runs to 12 residues. Filled out from reference TRBV5-1 and TRBJ1-2, the complete variable domain reads KAGVTQTPRYLIKTRGQQVTLSCSPISGHRSVSWYQQTPGQGLQFLFEYFSETQRNKGNFPGRFSGRQFSNSRSEMNVSTLELGDSALYLCASGTNTGGNTFGSGTRLTVV.

This clonotype qualifies as medium-sized. This may be a read error, as it is one base from a much larger clone. Here the CDR3 omits its conserved ending phenylalanine or tryptophan, so a read error is the likely source. The chain combines TRBV5-1 with TRBJ2-5, with D tentatively TRBD2 (6 bases). The CDR3 is 12 residues long. V lost 2 bases, J lost 5 bases, and 7 bases lay in between. The germline V gene has CDR1 SGHRS and CDR2 YFSETQ. This CDR3 is CASSFSGETQYC. The CDR3 DNA is TGCGCCAGCAGCTTCAGCGGGGAGACCCAGTACTGC.

This clonotype was seen ten or more times. The chain couples TRBV12-5 to TRBJ1-1; the D gene is possibly TRBD1 (6 bases). V dropped 6 bases and J dropped 0 bases, with 11 bases sitting between them. CDR1 and CDR2 from the germline V gene are LGHNT and FRNRAP. This CDR3 contains 14 residues. The CDR3 protein is CASGEDSLNTEAFF. DNA of the CDR3: TGTGCTAGTGGCGAGGACAGTTTGAACACTGAAGCTTTCTTT. The full variable domain, in which reference TRBV12-5 and TRBJ1-1 provide the parts outside the CDR3, is DARVTQTPRHKVTEMGQEVTMRCQPILGHNTVFWYRQTMMQGLELLAYFRNRAPLDDSGMPKDRFSAEMPDATLATLKIQPSEPRDSAVYFCASGEDSLNTEAFFGQGTRLTVV.

This clonotype was recorded many times. The rearrangement joins TRBV5-1 to TRBJ2-2; TRBD1 matches 10 bases. Looked up from germline, CDR1 is SGHRS and CDR2 is YFSETQ. The CDR3 runs 14 residues. The V segment lost 6 bases and the J segment 5 bases; nucleotides outside the gene matches: 4. DNA for the CDR3: TGCGCCAGCACCGACAGGGGGCTGACCGGGGAGCTGTTTTTT. Translated, it gives CASTDRGLTGELFF.

This clonotype is termed medium-sized (0.01 to 0.1%). The V gene is TRBV5-5, the J gene TRBJ2-7, with TRBD2 as a possible D gene (5 bases). This CDR3 is 14 amino acids long. The V gene's germline CDR1 is SGHKS and CDR2 YYEKEE (reference sequence). V lost 0 bases to trimming and J lost 7 bases, with 14 bases between them. This CDR3 reads CASSLASGIGEQYF. The CDR3, as DNA: TGTGCCAGCAGCTTGGCATCCGGGATCGGTGAGCAGTACTTC.

This clonotype was counted at least ten times. CDR3 nucleotide sequence: TGTGCCAGCAGCTCCCTCCCGGGGGCAGCCACTGAAGCTTTCTTT. Its translation is CASSSLPGAATEAFF. V and J are TRBV7-2 and TRBJ1-1; possibly TRBD1 for D (6 bases). Germline V gene sequence: CDR1 SGHTA, CDR2 FQGNSA. CDR3 size: 15 residues. V was trimmed by 4 bases and J by 4 bases, leaving 16 bases between them.

This clonotype showed up many times. The chain recombines TRBV18 with TRBJ1-1; 8 bases are shared with TRBD1. Germline V CDR1 and CDR2: KGHSH, LQKENI. This CDR3 has 14 amino acids. V shed 3 bases and J 6 bases; nucleotides not matched to a gene: 6. Here the CDR3 reads CASSPTDRDSEAFF. For the CDR3, the DNA is TGTGCCAGCTCACCGACGGACAGGGACTCTGAAGCTTTCTTT.

In its sample, this clonotype was seen many times. This chain connects TRBV10-3 to TRBJ2-3; TRBD2 matches at 16 bases. The germline gives CDR1 ENHRY, CDR2 SYGVKD. V was pared by 6 bases and J by 6 bases, with 3 bases of the junction left unmatched. This CDR3 has 15 amino acids. The CDR3 reads CAIRGTSGGADTQYF. CDR3 nucleotides: TGTGCCATCAGGGGGACTAGCGGGGGGGCTGATACGCAGTATTTT.

This clonotype is classed as medium-sized. The chain links TRBV15 to TRBJ1-6; unclear D gene. The CDR3 is 14 residues long. Germline values: CDR1 LNHNV, CDR2 YYDKDF (reference sequence). The V end lost 5 bases, the J end lost 7 bases, and 12 bases lay between the germline ends. The CDR3 coding sequence is TGTGCCACCAGCGACCGGGTTTACAATTCACCCCTCCACTTT. Residues: CATSDRVYNSPLHF.

There are many counts of this clonotype. This chain uses TRBV25-1 with TRBJ1-2; tentative D call: TRBD1 (6 bases). The CDR3 is made up of 13 amino acids. The germline V and J ends were trimmed by 6 bases and 0 bases, with 8 bases remaining between them. Looked up from germline, CDR1 is MGHDK and CDR2 is SYGVNS. The CDR3 nucleotides are TGTGCCAGCAGGGACAGTCCTAACTATGGCTACACCTTC. Its translation is CASRDSPNYGYTF.

The sample holds many counts of this clonotype. The V and J genes are TRBV20-1 and TRBJ1-1; a weak D match, TRBD1 (5 bases). The CDR3 extends over 12 amino acids. CDR1 is DFQATT, CDR2 SNEGSKA, per germline (reference sequence). Trimming removed 1 base at V and 10 bases at J, with 13 bases between. CDR3 residues: CSARVGGSGAFF. CDR3 DNA sequence: TGCAGTGCTAGAGTTGGGGGTTCGGGAGCTTTCTTT.

Judged by abundance, this clonotype is medium-sized. The chain carries TRBV21-1 and TRBJ1-2. TRBV21-1 is a pseudogene locus. The CDR3 extends over 14 amino acids. CDR3 sequence: CASSPDHLRDGYTF. DNA of the CDR3: TGTGCCAGCAGCCCCGACCATTTACGAGATGGCTACACCTTC.

This clonotype was observed many times. This chain uses TRBV12-3 or TRBV12-4 with TRBJ1-2; maybe TRBD1 (6 bases). This CDR3 contains 11 residues. V lost 4 bases and J lost 10, with 10 bases in between. CDR3 region: CASSWGGLYTF. The CDR3 DNA follows: TGTGCCAGCAGTTGGGGGGGCCTCTACACCTTC.

This clonotype has at least ten counts. The chain combines TRBV7-6 with TRBJ1-3, with 7 bases matching TRBD1. CDR3 length equals 18 residues. The trim removed 4 bases at V and 0 bases at J, leaving 12 bases unmatched. Germline V gene sequence: CDR1 SGHVS, CDR2 FNYEAQ. CDR3 amino acids: CASSSDPGDRYSGNTIYF. The DNA for the CDR3 is TGTGCCAGCAGCTCCGACCCCGGGGACAGATACTCTGGAAACACCATATATTTT.

This clonotype was seen many times. The rearrangement joins TRBV20-1 to TRBJ2-7; the D call may be TRBD1 or TRBD2 (6 bases each). V was cut by 6 bases and J by 5 bases, with 14 bases left in between. Per germline, CDR1 DFQATT and CDR2 SNEGSKA (reference sequence). This CDR3 has 12 amino acids. CDR3 loop: CSAGQPGDEQYF. The CDR3 DNA follows: TGCAGTGCCGGACAGCCGGGGGACGAGCAGTACTTC.

Ten or more counts support this clonotype. The chain recombines TRBV5-1 with TRBJ1-1; 7 bases match TRBD1. Germline CDR1 reads SGHRS; CDR2 reads YFSETQ. This CDR3 region has 14 residues. V lost 3 bases and J lost 4; bases outside the gene matches: 6. CDR3 nucleotides: TGCGCCAGCAGCTCGGGACAGTCCTTCACTGAAGCTTTCTTT. This encodes CASSSGQSFTEAFF.

This clonotype was seen many times. The V call is TRBV6-2 or TRBV6-3, the J call TRBJ2-2; 8 nucleotides align to TRBD2. The germline V gene has CDR1 MNHEY and CDR2 SVGEGT. Unmatched junction bases numbered 4, after V lost 2 bases and J lost 2 bases. The CDR3 runs 16 residues. The CDR3 DNA reads as TGTGCCAGCAGTTACGTAATAGCGGGAAACACCGGGGAGCTGTTTTTT. Amino acids: CASSYVIAGNTGELFF.

This clonotype was detected many times. The genes are TRBV14 and TRBJ2-5; no clear D. V was clipped by 3 bases and J by 6 bases, with 8 bases between them. The germline V gene encodes CDR1 SGHDN and CDR2 FVKESK. The CDR3 sequence is 12 residues long. This chain's CDR3 is CASSHILQTQYF. The CDR3 DNA sequence: TGTGCCAGCAGCCACATACTGCAGACCCAGTACTTC.

The sample holds many counts of this clonotype. The CDR3 DNA reads as TGTGCCAGCAGCCGAGGAGGGGGCGCTGATGGCTACACCTTC. Protein: CASSRGGGADGYTF. This chain links TRBV3-1 with TRBJ1-2; 7 bases fit TRBD1. The V gene end was trimmed by 4 bases and the J gene end by 6 bases; junction bases not matched to a gene: 8. The CDR3 consists of 14 residues. Germline V lookup: CDR1 LGHDT, CDR2 YNNKEL (reference sequence).

There are many counts of this clonotype. The J gene is TRBJ1-1, the V gene TRBV6-5; D possibly corresponds to TRBD1 (5 bases). Germline V gene lookup returns CDR1 MNHEY and CDR2 SVGAGI. CDR3 length: 14 amino acids. Trimming shortened V by 2 bases and J by 1 base, and 8 bases separated the two germline ends. The DNA of the CDR3 is TGTGCCAGCAGTTACGACAGAAAGAACACTGAAGCTTTCTTT. Its translation is CASSYDRKNTEAFF.

This clonotype was seen ten or more times. The chain has TRBV7-2 and TRBJ2-6; TRBD2 is a possible D gene (7 bases). CDR3 length equals 16 residues. Germline V gene lookup returns CDR1 SGHTA and CDR2 FQGNSA. Trimming stripped 2 bases from V and 2 bases from J, with 10 bases between. The CDR3 here is CASSLRGGAGANVLTF. Here the CDR3 DNA reads TGTGCCAGCAGCTTAAGAGGGGGGGCTGGGGCCAACGTCCTGACTTTC.

This clonotype came up a few times. V usage is TRBV9 and J usage is TRBJ2-3, with TRBD2 matching over 8 bases. Looked up from germline, CDR1 is SGDLS and CDR2 is YYNGEE. This CDR3 spans 16 amino acids. J lost 6 bases, V lost 4 bases, and 13 bases had no gene match. The CDR3 sequence is CASSLDLRGAPDTQYF. As DNA, the CDR3 is TGTGCCAGCAGCTTAGACTTGCGGGGGGCCCCTGATACGCAGTATTTT.

The chain recombines TRBV4-1 with TRBJ1-5; no firm D call. Trimming removed 1 base at V and 6 bases at J, with 10 bases between. This CDR3 spans 14 amino acids. Germline values: CDR1 MGHRA, CDR2 YSYEKL. The CDR3 reads CASSQGGGGQPQHF. The CDR3 DNA sequence: TGCGCCAGCAGCCAAGGGGGAGGAGGTCAGCCCCAGCATTTT.

This clonotype was detected ten times or more. This chain links TRBV29-1 with TRBJ2-1, with 8 bases aligning to TRBD2. The germline CDR1 and CDR2 sequences are SQVTM and ANQGSEA. The CDR3 spans 11 residues. Trimming cost V 7 bases and J 9 bases; bases outside gene matches: 5. CDR3 coding DNA: TGCAGCGCGGGACGGGGGGGTGAGCAGTTCTTC. Translating gives CSAGRGGEQFF.

This clonotype was detected ten times or more. The chain recombines TRBV7-2 with TRBJ2-2; 12 nucleotides match TRBD2. The germline CDR1 and CDR2 sequences are SGHTA and FQGNSA. The CDR3 is 15 amino acids. The V segment lost 5 bases and the J segment 6 bases; nucleotides outside the gene matches: 4. The CDR3: CASSPSGGAAGELFF. Written as DNA, the CDR3 is TGTGCCAGCAGCCCTAGCGGGGGGGCTGCCGGGGAGCTGTTTTTT.

The table lists this clonotype with many counts. The chain is built from TRBV12-3 or TRBV12-4 and TRBJ1-1; D is unclear. Trimming took off 1 base at V and 3 bases at J, with 6 bases between the two ends. The CDR3 totals 13 residues. CDR3 nucleotides: TGTGCCAGCAGTTTAGGTACAGACACTGAAGCTTTCTTT. Its translation is CASSLGTDTEAFF.